A selection of T cell receptor beta chains follows, all from one sample in a study of T-cell memory formation after mild COVID-19. TCRdb used MiXCR to reprocess the 5' RACE reads, holding one entry per CDR3 protein. The data contain 380,000 or so distinct CDR3 sequences, roughly 15% of them seen just once; the ten biggest clones take up 20% to 25%. Sequencing was carried out using PBMCs or a T cell subset sorted from them (not recorded which). These receptors originate from a man in his late teens or twenties who had mild COVID-19 (a few samples of this study predate the infection). Cell type and time point are not known. The CDR3 runs from the conserved cysteine through the conserved F or W. A D gene is named only where the DNA matches it firmly. The size of a clone is reported for some rows only, either as once, few or many, or as a class for expanded clones.

V: TRBV12-3/TRBV12-4
J: TRBJ1-5
size: .
D: .
DNA: TGTGCCAGCAGTTTGCTCGGGGGCCAGGGGCCCCAGCATTTT
CDR3: CASSLLGGQGPQHF

V: TRBV10-2
J: TRBJ1-1
size: .
D: .
DNA: TGCGCCAGCAGTGTTGATCAGGGAAGGAGCACTGAAGCTTTCTTT
CDR3: CASSVDQGRSTEAFF

V: TRBV10-3
J: TRBJ1-5
size: .
D: .
DNA: TGTGCCATCAGTGAGTCTCGGGGCGGAGGTCAGCCCCAGCATTTT
CDR3: CAISESRGGGQPQHF

V: TRBV12-3/TRBV12-4
J: TRBJ1-6
size: .
D: .
DNA: TGTGCCAGCAGTTTTTCCCCGTCGGGGGGATCACCCCTCCACTTT
CDR3: CASSFSPSGGSPLHF

V: TRBV18
J: TRBJ1-5
size: .
D: .
DNA: TGTGCCAGCTCAGATATGGGAGGCAATCAGCCCCAGCATTTT
CDR3: CASSDMGGNQPQHF

V: TRBV2
J: TRBJ1-2
size: few
D: .
DNA: TGTGCCAGCAGTGAAATGGCGCTTTATGGCTACACCTTC
CDR3: CASSEMALYGYTF

V: TRBV10-1
J: TRBJ1-2
size: few
D: .
DNA: TGCGCCAGCAGTGAAGGGGGGGACGGTGGCTACACCTTC
CDR3: CASSEGGDGGYTF

V: TRBV2
J: TRBJ2-2
size: few
D: .
DNA: TGTGCCAGTCAGGGAACCGGGGAGCTGTTTTTT
CDR3: CASQGTGELFF

V: TRBV20-1
J: TRBJ2-3
size: many
D: TRBD2
DNA: TGCAGTGCTAGATTGGGGGGGGGCACAGATACGCAGTATTTT
CDR3: CSARLGGGTDTQYF

V: TRBV5-1
J: TRBJ1-6
size: few
D: .
DNA: TGCGCCAGCAGCTTGGTGGGGAATTCACCCCTCCACTTT
CDR3: CASSLVGNSPLHF

V: TRBV7-3
J: TRBJ2-3
size: .
D: .
DNA: TGTGCCAGCAGCCCATTACAAGTAGGAAACCCTCGCCTAGGCACCACGCAGTATTTT
CDR3: CASSPLQVGNPRLGTTQYF

V: TRBV29-1
J: TRBJ2-5
size: few
D: .
DNA: TGCAGCGTACGGATTATGGGGGAGACCCAGTACTTC
CDR3: CSVRIMGETQYF

V: TRBV7-2
J: TRBJ2-7
size: .
D: .
DNA: TGTGCCAGCAGCCGAACAGCGGGACAAGCCTACGAGCAGTACTTC
CDR3: CASSRTAGQAYEQYF

V: TRBV15
J: TRBJ2-3
size: few
D: .
DNA: TGTGCCACCAGCAGAGATCGCCCTGATACGCAGTATTTT
CDR3: CATSRDRPDTQYF

V: TRBV7-8
J: TRBJ2-7
size: few
D: .
DNA: TGTGCCAGCAGCTTGGCCCGGGACGGCTCCTACGAGCAGTACTTC
CDR3: CASSLARDGSYEQYF

V: TRBV15
J: TRBJ2-5
size: many
D: .
DNA: TGTGCCACCAGCAGAGAAGAGACCCAGTACTTC
CDR3: CATSREETQYF

V: TRBV5-4
J: TRBJ2-7
size: .
D: TRBD1
DNA: TGTGCCAGCAGCTTGCCCCGACAGGGTTTGGTCGAGCAGTACTTC
CDR3: CASSLPRQGLVEQYF

V: TRBV12-3/TRBV12-4
J: TRBJ2-7
size: many
D: .
DNA: TGTGCCAGCAGTTTTACCGGTTGGGGGGAGCAGTACTTC
CDR3: CASSFTGWGEQYF

V: TRBV2
J: TRBJ1-2
size: .
D: .
DNA: TGTGCCAGCAGTAGTTATCAGCCGGGGGAAAGCTATGGCTACACCTTC
CDR3: CASSSYQPGESYGYTF

V: TRBV7-6
J: TRBJ1-1
size: .
D: TRBD1
DNA: TGTGCCAGCAGCCTACAGGGGGCCATTAGGACCACTGAAGCTTTCTTT
CDR3: CASSLQGAIRTTEAFF

V: TRBV4-1
J: TRBJ2-7
size: few
D: .
DNA: TGCGCCAGCAGCCAAGATGCCGAGCAGTACTTC
CDR3: CASSQDAEQYF

V: TRBV11-2
J: TRBJ2-1
size: .
D: TRBD1
DNA: TGTGCCAGCAGCTTAGCTGTTATGGACAGGAGGTTCAATGAGCAGTTCTTC
CDR3: CASSLAVMDRRFNEQFF

V: TRBV2
J: TRBJ2-7
size: once
D: .
DNA: TGTGCCAGCAGTGAAAAGGCGACGGCCAGCGACGCCTACGAGCAGTACTTC
CDR3: CASSEKATASDAYEQYF

V: TRBV5-1
J: TRBJ2-7
size: .
D: .
DNA: TGCGCCAGCAGCTTGGCATCGGTCGGGCCAGGGTACTCCTACGAGCAGTACTTC
CDR3: CASSLASVGPGYSYEQYF

V: TRBV19
J: TRBJ1-2
size: few
D: TRBD1
DNA: TGTGCCAGTAAGGACAGGGGAGGTTATGGCTACACCTTC
CDR3: CASKDRGGYGYTF

V: TRBV12-5
J: TRBJ2-7
size: .
D: .
DNA: TGTGCTAGTGGTTTGGCCCGGACAGACGAGCAGTACTTC
CDR3: CASGLARTDEQYF

V: TRBV4-3
J: TRBJ2-5
size: .
D: .
DNA: TGCGCCAGCAGCTCCCGGGGTGAAGAGACCCAGTACTTC
CDR3: CASSSRGEETQYF

V: TRBV6-5
J: TRBJ2-1
size: few
D: .
DNA: TGTGCCAGCAGTTACGGGCGACAGGCCTACAATGAGCAGTTCTTC
CDR3: CASSYGRQAYNEQFF

V: TRBV7-7
J: TRBJ2-2
size: .
D: TRBD1
DNA: TGTGCCAGCAGCGAGACAGGGGGCAACACCGGGGAGCTGTTTTTT
CDR3: CASSETGGNTGELFF

V: TRBV20-1
J: TRBJ1-1
size: .
D: .
DNA: TGCAGTGCTAGGCATCCCTATAGGGAGGACACTGAAGCTTTCTTT
CDR3: CSARHPYREDTEAFF

V: TRBV29-1
J: TRBJ2-3
size: few
D: TRBD1
DNA: TGCAGCGTTGATAAGGGGGCTGATACGCAGTATTTT
CDR3: CSVDKGADTQYF

V: TRBV5-1
J: TRBJ1-1
size: few
D: TRBD1
DNA: TGCGCCAGCAGCTCAAGACAGGGGGTGAACACTGAAGCTTTCTTT
CDR3: CASSSRQGVNTEAFF

V: TRBV6-5
J: TRBJ2-5
size: .
D: TRBD2
DNA: TGTGCCAGCAGTCGGGCCGGGACTACAGAGACCCAGTACTTC
CDR3: CASSRAGTTETQYF

V: TRBV7-2
J: TRBJ1-5
size: many
D: .
DNA: TGTGCCAGCAGCGCGCGCTTGGGTCAGCCCCAGCATTTT
CDR3: CASSARLGQPQHF

V: TRBV7-8
J: TRBJ2-7
size: .
D: TRBD2
DNA: TGTGCCAGTCGCGGGGGAGAATACGAGCAGTACTTC
CDR3: CASRGGEYEQYF

V: TRBV6-1
J: TRBJ1-1
size: few
D: .
DNA: TGTGCCAGCAGTGCTTCACAGGGCGAGAACACTGAAGCTTTCTTT
CDR3: CASSASQGENTEAFF

V: TRBV4-1
J: TRBJ2-1
size: .
D: .
DNA: TGCGCCAGCAGCCTCCAAAGCTACAATGAGCAGTTCTTC
CDR3: CASSLQSYNEQFF

V: TRBV7-2
J: TRBJ2-5
size: few
D: .
DNA: TGTGCCAGCAGGCTTAGTAAGACCCAGTACTTC
CDR3: CASRLSKTQYF

V: TRBV5-6
J: TRBJ2-2
size: .
D: .
DNA: TGTGCCAGCAGCGCTCCGTCCCGCACGAGCACCGGGGAGCTGTTTTTT
CDR3: CASSAPSRTSTGELFF